Listed here are 27 T cell receptor beta chains from one sample, sequenced in a study of OX40 agonist ivuxolimab in advanced cancers. This table comes from immunoSEQ multiplex PCR, and its TCRdb copy is limited to in-frame clones, with some not included. The sample records roughly 61,000 clones, 80% to 90% being singletons. Sequencing was performed on CD4+ or CD8+ T cells sorted from blood, taken in a trial of the OX40 agonist ivuxolimab. The receptors originated from an adult with an advanced solid tumor such as melanoma, head and neck, liver or kidney cancer.

The gene calls are TRBV5-6 and TRBJ2-1; TRBD1 agrees at 9 bases. V lost 2 bases to trimming and J lost 8 bases; unmatched junction nucleotides: 5. CDR3 length: 14 amino acids. From germline, CDR1 is SGHDT and CDR2 YYEEEE. CDR3 nucleotide sequence: TGTGCCAGCAGCTTTACACAGGGGGCGTATGAGCAGTTCTTC. Translation gives CASSFTQGAYEQFF.

The chain has TRBV10-3 and TRBJ1-1; 9 nucleotides match TRBD1. Germline-derived CDR1 and CDR2 are ENHRY and SYGVKD. This CDR3 has 14 residues. Germline trimming cut 2 bases from V and 3 bases from J; bases unmatched to any gene: 1. CDR3 amino acids: CAISERTGDTEAFF. The CDR3 DNA reads TGTGCCATCAGTGAGAGGACAGGGGACACTGAAGCTTTCTTT.

The CDR3 region has the DNA TGTGCCGGGTCAGGGTCGGCTAATGAAAAACTGTTTTTT. This translates into CAGSGSANEKLFF. This rearrangement joins TRBV30 to TRBJ1-4, with a tentative D call TRBD1 (5 bases). Looked up from germline, CDR1 is GTSNPN and CDR2 is SVGIG (reference sequence). This CDR3 is 13 amino acids long. Trimming removed 8 bases from V and 3 bases from J, with 13 bases in between. The whole variable domain, filled in from reference TRBV30 and TRBJ1-4, reads SQTIHQWPATLVQPVGSPLSLECTVEGTSNPNLYWYRQAAGRGLQLLFYSVGIGQISSEVPQNLSASRPQDRQFILSSKKLLLSDSGFYLCAGSGSANEKLFFGSGTQLSVL.

The V call is TRBV11-1, the J call TRBJ1-1; tentative D call: TRBD1 (6 bases). CDR1 SGHAT and CDR2 FQDESV come from the germline V gene (reference sequence). V lost 5 bases and J lost 1, with 11 bases in between. The CDR3 consists of 14 residues. The CDR3 region is CASSIIGGNTEAFF. The CDR3 region has the DNA TGTGCCAGCAGCATCATAGGGGGGAACACTGAAGCTTTCTTT.

This clone was found a few times. The V gene is TRBV14, the J gene TRBJ2-2, with D possibly TRBD2 on 6 matching bases. CDR1 and CDR2 from the germline V gene are SGHDN and FVKESK. Trimming took off 4 bases at V and 4 bases at J, with 19 bases between the two ends. The CDR3 spans 17 residues. This CDR3 is CASSLSPASVLTGELFF. The CDR3 nucleotides read TGTGCCAGCAGCCTGAGTCCCGCTAGCGTTCTCACCGGGGAGCTGTTTTTT.

This clone has a single count. J is TRBJ2-7 and V is TRBV6-5; 9 bases line up with TRBD1. The V and J ends lost 11 bases and 1 base, in that order; junction bases with no gene match: 6. Germline V gives CDR1 MNHEY, CDR2 SVGAGI. This CDR3 is built from 13 residues. The CDR3 loop is CAGGQGLSYEQYF. The CDR3 bases are TGTGCCGGGGGACAGGGCCTTTCCTACGAGCAGTACTTC.

Regarding this clone: One end of the junction is discordant with germline, which a read error may explain. V gene TRBV7-7 combines with J gene TRBJ2-5; the D call may be TRBD1 or TRBD2 (5 bases each). The CDR3 runs to 14 residues. The germline CDR1 and CDR2 sequences are SSHAT and FNYEAQ (reference sequence). CDR3 loop: CASSLGRTSRTQYF. The CDR3 coding sequence is TGTGCTAGCAGCCTGGGACGGACCTCGCGAACCCAGTACTTC.

This chain connects TRBV6-6 to TRBJ2-1; the D gene is possibly TRBD2 (7 bases). Looked up from germline, CDR1 is MNHNY and CDR2 is SVGAGI (reference sequence). The CDR3 runs 16 residues. Trimming removed 2 bases at V and 3 bases at J, with 14 bases between. In nucleotides, the CDR3 is TGTGCCAGCAGTTACATTGGGGGGGGCATCTACAATGAGCAGTTCTTC. As protein: CASSYIGGGIYNEQFF.

The chain is built from TRBV28 and TRBJ1-1; unclear D gene. The CDR3 loop spans 13 amino acids. CDR1 is MDHEN, CDR2 SYDVKM, per germline. The germline V and J ends were trimmed by 7 bases and 5 bases, with 14 bases remaining between them. DNA for the CDR3: TGTGCCAGCAACCAAAATGGGGATACTGAAGCTTTCTTT. This sequence encodes CASNQNGDTEAFF.

CDR3 sequence: CASSESGTGGAFF. The DNA of the CDR3 is TGCGCCAGCAGTGAGTCGGGAACCGGGGGAGCTTTCTTT. The chain is built from TRBV10-1 and TRBJ1-1; weak D call: TRBD1 (5 bases). Looked up from germline, CDR1 is WNHNN and CDR2 is SYGVQD (reference sequence). With 0 bases removed from V and 10 bases from J, the gap between germline ends came to 12 bases. This CDR3 spans 13 amino acids.

V gene TRBV19 combines with J gene TRBJ2-7; 9 nucleotides line up with TRBD2. CDR3 size: 15 residues. V trimming: 6 bases; J trimming: 6 bases; junction bases outside the gene matches: 12. Per the germline V gene, CDR1 is LNHDA and CDR2 is SQIVND (reference sequence). The CDR3 nucleotides read TGTGCCAGTAGCTTATCCGGGACTAGCAACCTCGAGCAGTACTTC. Protein product: CASSLSGTSNLEQYF.

The chain couples TRBV6-5 to TRBJ1-5; 9 bases fit TRBD1. After removal of 8 bases from V and 5 bases from J, the junction contained 7 bases not matched to a gene. The CDR3 extends over 14 amino acids. From germline, CDR1 is MNHEY and CDR2 SVGAGI. The CDR3 region has the DNA TGTGCCAGCTCTTCCCGGGACAGGGATCAGCCCCAGCATTTT. The encoded protein is CASSSRDRDQPQHF.

This sequence joins TRBV15 and TRBJ2-2; 8 bases match TRBD2. Germline V gene lookup returns CDR1 LNHNV and CDR2 YYDKDF (reference sequence). The CDR3 has 14 amino acids. Losses at the gene ends were 6 bases for V and 2 bases for J; bases not matched to a gene: 2. CDR3 loop: CATRIAGNTGELFF. Written as DNA, the CDR3 is TGTGCCACCAGGATAGCGGGAAACACCGGGGAGCTGTTTTTT.

This clone was seen more than once but under ten times. This sequence joins TRBV6-5 and TRBJ2-2; D is tentatively TRBD1 or TRBD2 (5 bases each). Per the germline V gene, CDR1 is MNHEY and CDR2 is SVGAGI. This CDR3 region has 14 residues. With 6 bases removed from V and 7 bases from J, the gap between germline ends came to 15 bases. The CDR3 DNA is TGTGCCAGCAGATCTATCGGGGCCGGCGGGGAGCTGTTTTTT. Amino acids: CASRSIGAGGELFF.

This chain uses TRBV27 with TRBJ2-5, with 11 bases identical to TRBD2. The J segment lost 3 bases and the V segment lost 3 bases, leaving 3 bases of the junction unmatched. The length of the CDR3 is 15 residues. Germline CDR1 is MNHEY and CDR2 is SMNVEV (reference sequence). For the CDR3, the DNA is TGTGCCAGCAGTTTCCTAGCGGGGGGTGAAGAGACCCAGTACTTC. As protein: CASSFLAGGEETQYF.

CDR3 in DNA: TGTGCCAGCAGTTTCCGACAGGGGGCTTCTGAGCCCCAGCATTTT. Its protein product is CASSFRQGASEPQHF. The gene calls are TRBV27 and TRBJ1-5, with TRBD1 matching 10 bases. Germline values: CDR1 MNHEY, CDR2 SMNVEV (reference sequence). The CDR3 spans 15 residues. V shed 3 bases, J shed 8 bases, and the junction held 7 bases outside the gene matches.

The chain recombines TRBV28 with TRBJ1-2; D not certain. This CDR3 contains 16 residues. Between the trimmed V and J ends, which lost 2 bases and 2 bases, there was a span of 15 bases. The germline gives CDR1 MDHEN, CDR2 SYDVKM. CDR3 coding DNA: TGTGCCAGCAGTTTAGTAACCCTAGCCCTCAACTATGGCTACACCTTC. It translates to CASSLVTLALNYGYTF.

The CDR3 DNA is TGCGCCAGCAGCCAAGATATTTGGTCGGGGGCGCAGTATTTT. Residues: CASSQDIWSGAQYF. This rearrangement joins TRBV4-3 to TRBJ2-3; weak D call: TRBD2 (6 bases). Germline assignment: CDR1 LGHNA and CDR2 YSLEER. The length of the CDR3 is 14 residues. Trimming left V 0 bases short and J 10 bases short, with 14 bases between.

This clone was seen a single time. A read error may produce the germline difference seen at one junction end. The rearrangement joins TRBV7-7 to TRBJ2-1; D not resolved. The CDR3 loop spans 13 amino acids. Germline CDR1 SSHAT, CDR2 FNYEAQ (reference sequence). The DNA for the CDR3 is TGTGCTAGCAGCCCAGAGCCCGGTTCGACTCAGTTCTTC. It translates to CASSPEPGSTQFF.

V usage is TRBV4-3 and J usage is TRBJ2-7; 9 bases are shared with TRBD1. J gave up 5 bases and V 4 bases, and 3 bases lay outside the gene matches. Germline CDR1 reads LGHNA; CDR2 reads YSLEER. This CDR3 contains 13 residues. The CDR3 is CASSRRQGDEQYF. Here the CDR3 DNA reads TGCGCCAGCAGCCGTAGACAGGGGGACGAGCAGTACTTC.

The rearrangement joins TRBV27 to TRBJ1-4, with D unclear. This CDR3 is built from 15 residues. The ends were cut back, 6 bases at V and 4 bases at J, with 15 bases in the middle. CDR1 is MNHEY and CDR2 is SMNVEV in the germline V gene (reference sequence). The CDR3 loop is CASRSGRRINEKLFF. CDR3 nucleotide sequence: TGTGCCAGCAGGTCCGGAAGGAGAATTAATGAAAAACTGTTTTTT.

This clone was picked up one time. The chain recombines TRBV28 with TRBJ1-2; D might be TRBD1 (5 bases). Between the trimmed V and J ends, which lost 9 bases and 0 bases, there was a span of 17 bases. The CDR3 covers 15 residues. CDR1 MDHEN and CDR2 SYDVKM come from the germline V gene. DNA for the CDR3: TGTGCCAGTGGGGGTGGGGACCTAGCTAACTATGGCTACACCTTC. Protein: CASGGGDLANYGYTF.

The V and J genes are TRBV12-5 and TRBJ2-4; 9 positions match TRBD2. Germline V gene sequence: CDR1 LGHNT, CDR2 FRNRAP. V lost 1 base, J lost 0 bases, and 13 bases stayed unmatched. The CDR3 is made up of 20 amino acids. The CDR3 spells CASGLGRLADRRVAKNIQYF. The CDR3 nucleotides are TGTGCTAGTGGTTTGGGGAGACTAGCGGATAGGAGGGTAGCCAAAAACATTCAGTACTTC.

The genes are TRBV29-1 and TRBJ2-3; no firm D call. Per germline, CDR1 SQVTM and CDR2 ANQGSEA. The V and J ends lost 4 bases and 0 bases respectively, with 11 bases between them. This CDR3 comprises 14 residues. The CDR3 DNA reads as TGCAGCGTTGCTTCTGGCACTAGCACAGATACGCAGTATTTT. It specifies CSVASGTSTDTQYF.

This chain uses TRBV27 with TRBJ2-3, with TRBD2 matching 10 bases. CDR1 MNHEY and CDR2 SMNVEV come from the germline V gene (reference sequence). CDR3 length equals 15 residues. With V trimmed by 5 bases and J by 7 bases, 9 bases remained unmatched. CDR3 sequence reads: CASSPTSGATYTQYF. CDR3 nucleotide sequence: TGTGCCAGCAGTCCTACTAGCGGGGCCACCTATACGCAGTATTTT.

The gene calls are TRBV10-3 and TRBJ1-1; D is ambiguous. V was clipped by 3 bases and J by 1 base, with 9 bases between them. This CDR3 comprises 14 residues. CDR1 is ENHRY, CDR2 SYGVKD, per germline. CDR3 loop: CAISDAVKNTEAFF. In DNA, the CDR3 is TGTGCCATCAGTGATGCGGTTAAGAACACTGAAGCTTTCTTT.

The chain combines TRBV18 with TRBJ1-2, with a possible D match to TRBD1 (5 bases). The V and J ends lost 0 bases and 4 bases respectively, with 12 bases between them. Looked up from germline, CDR1 is KGHSH and CDR2 is LQKENI. CDR3 length equals 15 residues. The CDR3: CASSPPEGRGYGYTF. The CDR3 DNA is TGTGCCAGCTCACCACCGGAGGGACGGGGCTATGGCTACACCTTC.